The 23 T cell receptor beta chains given below trace back to one sample, sequenced in a study of lung T cells in sarcoidosis with Löfgren's syndrome. In TCRdb, the reads were re-called with MiXCR into one record per CDR3 protein. The sample includes around 3,000 distinct CDR3 sequences, less than 20% of them seen just once. The sequencing sample was made of CD4+ T cells from bronchoalveolar lavage. Receptor source: a human donor with sarcoidosis (Löfgren's syndrome or another form), or a control subject (not recorded which).

By share, this clonotype ranks as medium-sized. CDR3 loop: CASSFRRYGYTF. For the CDR3, the DNA is TGTGCCAGTAGTTTCCGTCGCTATGGCTACACCTTC. V and J are TRBV19 and TRBJ1-2; D is undetermined. Germline V gene data show CDR1 as LNHDA and CDR2 as SQIVND (reference sequence). Between the trimmed V and J ends, which lost 5 bases and 4 bases, there was a span of 8 bases. The CDR3 length is 12 residues.

This clonotype was counted ten times or more. The chain employs TRBV29-1 and TRBJ1-6; D is possibly TRBD1 (6 bases). This CDR3 comprises 13 residues. Trimming left V 7 bases short and J 4 bases short, with 11 bases between. Per the germline V gene, CDR1 is SQVTM and CDR2 is ANQGSEA. The CDR3 nucleotides read TGCAGCGATACAGGGTGGTATAATTCACCCCTCCACTTT. Translating it yields CSDTGWYNSPLHF.

This clonotype showed up many times. This sequence joins TRBV5-6 and TRBJ1-1, with TRBD1 matching 10 bases. Germline CDR1 is SGHDT and CDR2 is YYEEEE. The CDR3 runs to 16 residues. V was pared by 0 bases and J by 8 bases, with 10 bases of the junction left unmatched. CDR3 loop: CASSLGQGALIREAFF. Written as DNA, the CDR3 is TGTGCCAGCAGCTTGGGACAGGGGGCCCTAATTAGGGAAGCTTTCTTT.

This clonotype is medium-sized by share. The genes are TRBV12-5 and TRBJ2-6, with unresolved D. This CDR3 comprises 15 residues. Germline V CDR1 and CDR2: LGHNT, FRNRAP. V was shortened by 1 base and J by 0 bases, with 4 bases between the two germline ends. CDR3 in amino acids: CASGLGNSGANVLTF. The CDR3 region has the DNA TGTGCTAGTGGTTTGGGGAACTCTGGGGCCAACGTCCTGACTTTC.

Relative to its sample, this clonotype is medium-sized. The J gene is TRBJ1-3, the V gene TRBV2; 7 bases are a match to TRBD1. The CDR3 spans 14 residues. Germline V lookup: CDR1 SNHLY, CDR2 FYNNEI. After removal of 5 bases from V and 4 bases from J, the junction contained 5 bases not matched to a gene. CDR3 DNA sequence: TGTGCCAGCAGTCCCGAAGGGGGCGGAAACACCATATATTTT. The encoded protein is CASSPEGGGNTIYF.

This clonotype was seen at least ten times. The chain carries TRBV18 and TRBJ2-2; TRBD2 matches at 12 bases. J was trimmed by 2 bases and V by 3 bases; bases with no gene match: 13. Germline loops: CDR1 KGHSH, CDR2 LQKENI. The CDR3 is 20 residues long. The CDR3 DNA follows: TGTGCCAGCTCACCCACAGAAGTAACTAGCGGGAGGATCAACACCGGGGAGCTGTTTTTT. This gives the protein CASSPTEVTSGRINTGELFF.

This clonotype was detected only once. This may stem from a read error, because a much larger clone lies one nucleotide away. The rearrangement links TRBV7-9 to TRBJ1-1; D unclear. Trimming took off 5 bases at V and 5 bases at J, with 12 bases between the two ends. There are 13 residues in the CDR3. CDR1 SEHNR and CDR2 FQNEAQ come from the germline V gene (reference sequence). CDR3 amino acids: CASSPNSGTEAFF. The CDR3 coding sequence is TGTGCCAGCAGCCCAAACTCCGGGACTGAAGCTTTCTTT.

About this clonotype itself: Compared with germline, one end of the junction differs, possibly owing to a read error. The chain is built from TRBV11-3 and TRBJ2-6; D gene unclear. Looked up from germline, CDR1 is SGHNT and CDR2 is YENEEA. This CDR3 has 14 amino acids. The CDR3 here is CASSSAAGVNVLTF. The CDR3 coding sequence is TGTGCCAGCAGCTCCGCTGCTGGGGTCAACGTCCTGACTTTC.

With respect to this clonotype: One end of the junction varies from germline; a read error may be responsible. The genes are TRBV7-2 and TRBJ2-1, with a tentative D call TRBD1 (6 bases). The CDR3 length is 14 residues. Germline-derived CDR1 and CDR2 are SGHTA and FQGNSA. The CDR3 DNA sequence: TGTGCCAGCAGCTTAGTTGGGGGCTACAATGAGCGGTTCTTC. Amino acids: CASSLVGGYNERFF.

This clonotype was detected many times. The V and J genes are TRBV10-1 and TRBJ2-7, with TRBD1 identical over 7 bases. The CDR3 is 13 residues long. The V and J ends lost 2 bases and 12 bases, in that order; junction bases with no gene match: 10. Germline-derived CDR1 and CDR2 are WNHNN and SYGVQD (reference sequence). The CDR3 DNA follows: TGCGCCAGCAGTGAGGCGGCAGGGGGAGCTTGGTACGTC. Its translation is CASSEAAGGAWYV.

The rearrangement uses TRBV20-1 and TRBJ1-1; 9 bases are shared with TRBD1. This CDR3 comprises 12 residues. With 6 bases clipped from V and 5 bases from J, the junction kept 4 bases outside the gene matches. The V gene's germline CDR1 is DFQATT and CDR2 SNEGSKA (reference sequence). DNA of the CDR3: TGCAGTGCCAGGGACAGGGCAACTGAAGCTTTCTTT. Translation: CSARDRATEAFF.

V and J are TRBV19 and TRBJ2-3; D unclear. Germline CDR1 reads LNHDA; CDR2 reads SQIVND (reference sequence). Trimming cost V 5 bases and J 0 bases, with 6 bases left between them. There are 13 residues in the CDR3. CDR3 nucleotides: TGTGCCAGTAGTCTGGACAGCACAGATACGCAGTATTTT. Amino acid sequence: CASSLDSTDTQYF.

On this clonotype: Given the absence of the conserved phenylalanine or tryptophan at the CDR3 end, a read error is likely. The chain uses TRBV11-2 and TRBJ2-1, with TRBD2 identical over 8 bases. The trim removed 6 bases at V and 12 bases at J, leaving 10 bases unmatched. The germline V gene encodes CDR1 SGHAT and CDR2 FQNNGV. The CDR3 extends over 13 amino acids. CDR3 amino acids: CASRETSVGGQFL. In DNA, the CDR3 is TGTGCCAGCAGGGAGACTAGCGTGGGTGGGCAGTTCCTC.

This clonotype is termed medium-sized. The gene calls are TRBV2 and TRBJ1-2, with 12 bases fitting TRBD1. Trimming removed 8 bases from V and 6 bases from J; junction bases left unmatched: 7. CDR1 SNHLY and CDR2 FYNNEI come from the germline V gene. The CDR3 is 14 amino acids. This CDR3 reads CASSGTGGAHGYTF. The CDR3 DNA sequence: TGTGCCAGCTCCGGGACAGGGGGCGCGCATGGCTACACCTTC. The full variable domain, rest sourced from reference TRBV2 and TRBJ1-2, is EPEVTQTPSHQVTQMGQEVILRCVPISNHLYFYWYRQILGQKVEFLVSFYNNEISEKSEIFDDQFSVERPDGSNFTLKIRSTKLEDSAMYFCASSGTGGAHGYTFGSGTRLTVV.

This clonotype was recorded at least ten times. The chain uses TRBV6-6 and TRBJ2-1; 10 nucleotides align to TRBD2. Germline V gene sequence: CDR1 MNHNY, CDR2 SVGAGI (reference sequence). The CDR3 spans 16 residues. Trimming cost V 0 bases and J 6 bases; bases outside gene matches: 5. The CDR3 nucleotides are TGTGCCAGCAGTTACTCCCGGGCTAGCGGGAGCAATGAGCAGTTCTTC. Its translation: CASSYSRASGSNEQFF.

By sample share, this clonotype is medium-sized. The V and J genes are TRBV11-3 and TRBJ2-3; 13 nucleotides match TRBD2. The CDR3 is 18 amino acids. V lost 5 bases to trimming and J lost 6 bases; unmatched junction nucleotides: 14. The V gene's germline CDR1 is SGHNT and CDR2 YENEEA. The DNA for the CDR3 is TGTGCCAGCAGCGCGACCCTACGGACTAGCGGGAGATCGGATACGCAGTATTTT. As protein: CASSATLRTSGRSDTQYF.

By sample fraction, this clonotype is medium-sized. The rearrangement joins TRBV5-1 to TRBJ2-3; D gene ambiguous. Germline V gives CDR1 SGHRS, CDR2 YFSETQ. The CDR3 runs 13 residues. Trimming pared 4 bases from V and 0 bases from J, leaving 6 bases between. Here the CDR3 DNA reads TGCGCCAGCAGCGGACCTAGCACAGATACGCAGTATTTT. Translating it yields CASSGPSTDTQYF. Together with reference TRBV5-1 and TRBJ2-3, the CDR3 gives the full variable domain: KAGVTQTPRYLIKTRGQQVTLSCSPISGHRSVSWYQQTPGQGLQFLFEYFSETQRNKGNFPGRFSGRQFSNSRSEMNVSTLELGDSALYLCASSGPSTDTQYFGPGTRLTVL.

On this clonotype itself: One end of the junction varies from germline; a read error may be responsible. The V call is TRBV7-2, the J call TRBJ1-5, with 8 bases aligning to TRBD1. The germline gives CDR1 SGHTA, CDR2 FQGNSA. The length of the CDR3 is 13 residues. CDR3 loop: CASVLDRGQPQRF. As DNA, the CDR3 is TGTGCCAGCGTCCTCGACAGGGGCCAGCCCCAGCGTTTT.

The V gene is TRBV18, the J gene TRBJ2-7; the match to TRBD1 covers 11 bases. J was trimmed by 5 bases and V by 4 bases; bases with no gene match: 4. This CDR3 region has 14 residues. From germline, CDR1 is KGHSH and CDR2 LQKENI. CDR3 in amino acids: CASSRTGGRDEQYF. CDR3 DNA: TGTGCCAGCTCACGGACAGGGGGCAGGGACGAGCAGTACTTC.

In its sample, this clonotype ranks as medium-sized. The rearrangement links TRBV10-3 to TRBJ2-5, with 7 positions matching TRBD1. This CDR3 spans 15 amino acids. V lost 4 bases, J lost 0 bases, and 5 bases stayed unmatched. CDR1 is ENHRY and CDR2 is SYGVKD in the germline V gene. CDR3 sequence: CAISGSGTDQETQYF. The CDR3 bases are TGTGCCATCAGTGGATCCGGGACAGACCAAGAGACCCAGTACTTC.

A remark on this clonotype: A single base separates this from a much larger clone, so it may be a read error. Here the CDR3 reads CASGAPGGAADTQYF. Here the CDR3 DNA reads TGTGCCAGCGGGGCCCCCGGGGGGGCAGCAGATACGCAGTATTTT. The rearrangement links TRBV2 to TRBJ2-3, with 8 bases fitting TRBD2. This CDR3 spans 15 amino acids. The V segment lost 8 bases and the J segment 4 bases; nucleotides outside the gene matches: 11. The germline V gene has CDR1 SNHLY and CDR2 FYNNEI.

This clonotype is judged medium-sized (0.01 to 0.1%). The chain joins TRBV6-1 to TRBJ1-1, with D possibly being TRBD1 (5 bases). The V end lost 4 bases, the J end lost 5 bases, and 14 bases lay between the germline ends. CDR1 is MNHNS, CDR2 SASEGT, per germline. CDR3 length: 14 residues. CDR3 in DNA: TGTGCCAGCAGTGCATGGCGGGGCGAGACTGAAGCTTTCTTT. Amino acids: CASSAWRGETEAFF.

By its share, this clonotype is medium-sized. The chain combines TRBV27 with TRBJ2-3, with TRBD2 as a possible D gene (7 bases). The CDR3 runs 16 residues. V was pared by 7 bases and J by 10 bases, with 27 bases between. CDR1 is MNHEY, CDR2 SMNVEV, per germline (reference sequence). CDR3 sequence: CASISLGAGTKTAQYF. In DNA form, the CDR3 reads TGTGCCAGCATCTCCCTGGGGGCAGGGACTAAGACCGCGCAGTATTTT.